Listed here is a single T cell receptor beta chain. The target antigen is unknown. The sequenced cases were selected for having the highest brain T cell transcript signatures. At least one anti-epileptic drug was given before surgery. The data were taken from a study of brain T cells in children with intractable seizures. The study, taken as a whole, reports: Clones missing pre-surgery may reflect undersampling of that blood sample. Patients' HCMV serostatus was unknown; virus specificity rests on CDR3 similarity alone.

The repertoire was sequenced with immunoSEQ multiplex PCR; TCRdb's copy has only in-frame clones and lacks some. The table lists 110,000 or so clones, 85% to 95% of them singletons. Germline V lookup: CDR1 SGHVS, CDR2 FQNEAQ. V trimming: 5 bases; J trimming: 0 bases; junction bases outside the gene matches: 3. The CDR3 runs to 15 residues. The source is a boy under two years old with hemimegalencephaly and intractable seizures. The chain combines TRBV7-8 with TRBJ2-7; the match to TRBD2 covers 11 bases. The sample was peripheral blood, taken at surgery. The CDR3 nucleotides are TGTGCCAGCAGCAATGGACTAGCGGGCTCCTACGAGCAGTACTTC. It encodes CASSNGLAGSYEQYF.